The 9 T cell receptor beta chains in this list originate from one sample, sequenced in a study of molecular identifiers for immune sequencing clone quantification. Each CDR3 protein is one row after TCRdb ran MiXCR on the PCR reads. The table lists over 300,000 distinct CDR3 sequences, roughly a quarter of them singletons. Sequenced input: naive CD8+ T cells from blood, with Jurkat cell RNA spiked in. The subset is: FACS-sorted CD8+CD4-CCR7+CD45RA+ naive T cells. These receptors all stem from a human donor in good health. Some libraries in this study had Jurkat cell RNA spiked in.

Remarks on this clonotype: A much larger clone lies one base from this, so it may be a read error. This chain connects TRBV7-2 to TRBJ1-1, with D possibly being TRBD1 (5 bases). Germline V lookup: CDR1 SGHTA, CDR2 FQGNSA. The CDR3 is 15 residues long. Written as DNA, the CDR3 is TGTGCCAGCAGCTTTCTGACTCAGGGTTTAACTGAAGCTCTCTTT. Translating gives CASSFLTQGLTEALF. The variable domain in full, with the rest retrieved from reference TRBV7-2 and TRBJ1-1, is GAGVSQSPSNKVTEKGKDVELRCDPISGHTALYWYRQSLGQGLEFLIYFQGNSAPDKSGLPSDRFSAERTGGSVSTLTIQRTQQEDSAVYLCASSFLTQGLTEALFGQGTRLTVV.

The V gene is TRBV28, the J gene TRBJ2-5; D may correspond to TRBD1 or TRBD2 (5 bases each). CDR1 MDHEN and CDR2 SYDVKM come from the germline V gene. The CDR3 spans 13 residues. The ends were cut back, 2 bases at V and 6 bases at J, with 10 bases in the middle. This chain's CDR3 is CASSLEGQKTQYF. CDR3 nucleotides: TGTGCCAGCAGTTTAGAGGGGCAAAAGACCCAGTACTTC. Full variable domain (rest looked up from reference TRBV28 and TRBJ2-5): DVKVTQSSRYLVKRTGEKVFLECVQDMDHENMFWYRQDPGLGLRLIYFSYDVKMKEKGDIPEGYSVSREKKERFSLILESASTNQTSMYLCASSLEGQKTQYFGPGTRLLVL.

This chain links TRBV29-1 with TRBJ2-3; D not certain. This CDR3 spans 13 amino acids. In germline, CDR1 is SQVTM, CDR2 ANQGSEA. Between the trimmed V and J ends, which lost 2 bases and 5 bases, there was a span of 11 bases. The CDR3 loop reads CSVEKPLEDTQYF. The CDR3 DNA reads TGCAGCGTTGAAAAACCCCTCGAAGATACGCAGTATTTT.

The chain carries TRBV6-2 or TRBV6-3 and TRBJ2-7, with 7 bases identical to TRBD2. The germline V gene encodes CDR1 MNHEY and CDR2 SVGEGT. The CDR3 sequence is 15 residues long. V lost 5 bases and J lost 2; bases outside the gene matches: 9. CDR3 in DNA: TGTGCCAGCAGTAAACTCCCAGCGGGAACCTACGAGCAGTACTTC. Its translation: CASSKLPAGTYEQYF.

This clonotype was counted many times. The chain is built from TRBV24-1 and TRBJ2-2; no definite D call. The germline V and J ends were trimmed by 3 bases and 6 bases, with 10 bases remaining between them. The CDR3 sequence is 14 residues long. In germline, CDR1 is KGHDR, CDR2 SFDVKD. CDR3 DNA sequence: TGTGCCACCAGTGATCTCGACGAGGCCGGGGAGCTGTTTTTT. Its translation: CATSDLDEAGELFF.

The rearrangement joins TRBV21-1 to TRBJ1-1. TRBV21-1 is listed as a pseudogene. The CDR3 has 16 amino acids. The CDR3 DNA reads TGTGCCAGCAGCATTAGAAAAGGTCCCATGAACACTGAAGCTTTCTTT. Residues: CASSIRKGPMNTEAFF.

V is TRBV27 and J is TRBJ1-1, with TRBD1 identical over 10 bases. V gave up 4 bases and J gave up 4 bases; unmatched junction bases: 0. CDR1 is MNHEY, CDR2 SMNVEV, per germline (reference sequence). This CDR3 comprises 13 residues. This chain's CDR3 is CASSWDRGTEAFF. The CDR3 bases are TGTGCCAGCAGTTGGGACAGGGGCACTGAAGCTTTCTTT.

This clonotype was recorded a few times. The rearrangement links TRBV20-1 to TRBJ1-3; D is unclear. CDR3 length: 14 residues. CDR1 is DFQATT and CDR2 is SNEGSKA in the germline V gene (reference sequence). V lost 0 bases and J lost 2, with 8 bases in between. The CDR3 DNA reads as TGCAGTGCTAGAGATTTGGCAGCTGGAAACACCATATATTTT. Residues: CSARDLAAGNTIYF.

This clonotype was counted only a few times. A much more abundant neighbour one base away suggests this may be a read error. The genes are TRBV7-2 and TRBJ2-7; D unclear. V lost 1 base, J lost 5 bases, and 12 bases lay in between. The CDR3 is made up of 14 amino acids. Per germline, CDR1 SGHTA and CDR2 FQGNSA. The CDR3 protein is CASSLGEAHDEQYF. CDR3 DNA: TGTGCCAGCAGCTTAGGTGAGGCCCACGACGAGCAGTACTTC.